This paragraph covers one T cell receptor beta chain sequence. Its antigen is as yet unknown. This specimen belongs to a study of T cell responses to AZD1222 COVID-19 vaccine. Repertoires were generated with immunoSEQ multiplex PCR, while TCRdb's copy carries only in-frame clones and drops some. The sample has fewer than 150,000 clones, under 95% seen once. The CDR3 spans 16 residues. Trimming took 0 bases from V and 2 from J, leaving 12 bases between them. Germline values: CDR1 SGHRS, CDR2 YFSETQ. General study results and limits: Spike-specific TCR breadth and depth were elevated following two AZD1222 doses. Of the AZD1222 recipients, only 5 to 7 were seropositive at baseline.

The rearrangement joins TRBV5-1 to TRBJ2-1; tentative D call: TRBD2 (6 bases). The clonotype comes from an adult in good health. The sequences come from peripheral blood, collected on day 0 of AZD1222 vaccination. The CDR3, as DNA: TGCGCCAGCAGCTTGGCCAGCGGGTTTACCTACAATGAGCAGTTCTTC. Encoded protein: CASSLASGFTYNEQFF.